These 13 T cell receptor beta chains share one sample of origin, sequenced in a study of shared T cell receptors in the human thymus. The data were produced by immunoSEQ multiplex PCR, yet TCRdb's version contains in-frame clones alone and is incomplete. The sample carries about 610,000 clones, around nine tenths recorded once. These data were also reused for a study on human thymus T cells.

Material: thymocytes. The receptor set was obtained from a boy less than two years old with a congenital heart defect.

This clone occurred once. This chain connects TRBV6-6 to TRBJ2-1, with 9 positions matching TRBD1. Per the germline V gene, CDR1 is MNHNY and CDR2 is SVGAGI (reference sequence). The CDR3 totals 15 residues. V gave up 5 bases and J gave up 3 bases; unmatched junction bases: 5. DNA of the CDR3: TGTGCCAGCAGTACACAGGGGGCAAACTACAATGAGCAGTTCTTC. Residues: CASSTQGANYNEQFF.

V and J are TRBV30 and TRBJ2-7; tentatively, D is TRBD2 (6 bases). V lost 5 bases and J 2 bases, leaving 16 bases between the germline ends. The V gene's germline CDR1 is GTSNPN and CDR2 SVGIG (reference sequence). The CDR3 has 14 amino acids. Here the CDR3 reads CAWDRDLAPYEQYF. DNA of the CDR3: TGTGCCTGGGACCGGGACTTAGCCCCCTACGAGCAGTACTTC.

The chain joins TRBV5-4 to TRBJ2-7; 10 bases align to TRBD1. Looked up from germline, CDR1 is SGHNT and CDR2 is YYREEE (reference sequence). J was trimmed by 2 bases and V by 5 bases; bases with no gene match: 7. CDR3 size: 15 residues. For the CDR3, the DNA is TGTGCCAGCAGTTCTAGGGGACAGGGGACCTACGAGCAGTACTTC. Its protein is CASSSRGQGTYEQYF.

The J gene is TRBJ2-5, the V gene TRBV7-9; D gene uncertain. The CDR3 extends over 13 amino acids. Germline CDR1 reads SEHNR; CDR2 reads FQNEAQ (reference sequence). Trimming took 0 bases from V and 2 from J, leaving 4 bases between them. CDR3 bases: TGTGCCAGCAGCTTAGCGGCTCAAGAGACCCAGTACTTC. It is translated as CASSLAAQETQYF.

This CDR3 reads CASSRDSTLSYEQYF. The CDR3, as DNA: TGTGCCAGCAGCCGGGACAGCACCCTCTCCTACGAGCAGTACTTC. This sequence joins TRBV5-4 and TRBJ2-7; 7 bases align to TRBD1. This CDR3 region has 15 residues. Germline loops: CDR1 SGHNT, CDR2 YYREEE (reference sequence). Trimming took 4 bases from V and 0 from J; bases not matched to a gene: 7.

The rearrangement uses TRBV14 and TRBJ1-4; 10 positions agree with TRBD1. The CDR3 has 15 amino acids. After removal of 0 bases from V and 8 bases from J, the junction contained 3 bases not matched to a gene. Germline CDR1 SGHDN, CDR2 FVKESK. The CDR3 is CASSQDGDRGEKLFF. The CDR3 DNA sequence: TGTGCCAGCAGCCAAGATGGGGACAGGGGCGAAAAACTGTTTTTT.

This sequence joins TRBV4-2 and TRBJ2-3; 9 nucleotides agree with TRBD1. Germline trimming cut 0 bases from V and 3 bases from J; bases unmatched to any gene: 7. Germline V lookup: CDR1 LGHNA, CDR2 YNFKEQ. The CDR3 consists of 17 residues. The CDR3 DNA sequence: TGTGCCAGCAGCCAAGATTTCGAGGACAGGGGTACAGATACGCAGTATTTT. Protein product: CASSQDFEDRGTDTQYF.

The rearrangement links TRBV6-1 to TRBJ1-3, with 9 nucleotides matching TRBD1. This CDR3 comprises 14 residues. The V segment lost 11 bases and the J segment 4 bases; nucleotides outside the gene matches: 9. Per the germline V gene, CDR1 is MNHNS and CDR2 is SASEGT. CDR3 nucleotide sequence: TGTGCCGGCTCTCGGGACAGGGCAGGAAACACCATATATTTT. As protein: CAGSRDRAGNTIYF.

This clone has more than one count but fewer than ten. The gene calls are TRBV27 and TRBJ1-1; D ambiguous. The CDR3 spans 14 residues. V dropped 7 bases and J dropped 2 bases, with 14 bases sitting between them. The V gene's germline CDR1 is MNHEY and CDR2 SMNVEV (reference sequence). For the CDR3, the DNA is TGTGCCAGCAATTCAGACACGTTTAACACTGAAGCTTTCTTT. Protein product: CASNSDTFNTEAFF.

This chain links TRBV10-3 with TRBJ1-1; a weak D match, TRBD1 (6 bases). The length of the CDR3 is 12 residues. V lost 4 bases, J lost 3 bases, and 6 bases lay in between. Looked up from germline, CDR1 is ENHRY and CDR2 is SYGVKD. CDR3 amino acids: CAISGGHTEAFF. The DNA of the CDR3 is TGTGCCATCAGTGGGGGGCACACTGAAGCTTTCTTT.

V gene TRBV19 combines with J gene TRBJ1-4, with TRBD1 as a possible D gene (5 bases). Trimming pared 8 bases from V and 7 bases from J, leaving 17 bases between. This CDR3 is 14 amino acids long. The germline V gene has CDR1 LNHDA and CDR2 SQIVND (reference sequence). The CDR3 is CASRRDLRVEKLFF. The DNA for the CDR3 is TGTGCCAGTCGGCGGGACCTAAGAGTTGAAAAACTGTTTTTT.

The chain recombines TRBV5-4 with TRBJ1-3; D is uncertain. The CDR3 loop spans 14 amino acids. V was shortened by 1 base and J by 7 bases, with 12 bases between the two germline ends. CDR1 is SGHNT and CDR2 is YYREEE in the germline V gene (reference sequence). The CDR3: CASSLWLVRNTIYF. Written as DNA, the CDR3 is TGTGCCAGCAGCTTGTGGTTAGTGAGGAACACCATATATTTT.

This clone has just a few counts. The DNA for the CDR3 is TGTGCCAGCAGACCCGGACACTCCTACGAGCAGTACTTC. Amino acid sequence: CASRPGHSYEQYF. The gene calls are TRBV28 and TRBJ2-7, with D maybe TRBD1 (5 bases). Germline CDR1 MDHEN, CDR2 SYDVKM. CDR3 length: 13 residues. Deletions cut 6 bases from V and 0 bases from J, with 9 bases between.